The 27 T cell receptor beta chains presented below share a single source sample, sequenced in a study of PD-1 blockade in classical Hodgkin lymphoma. Time point defined: cycle 4 day 1 (C4D1), after about 6 weeks of nivolumab. Exposure to brentuximab vedotin varied, and each patient had relapsed following autologous stem cell transplantation. Method: immunoSEQ multiplex PCR; TCRdb's copy keeps in-frame clones and lacks some. The sample contains about 25,000 clones, around 74% of which appear only once. Sequencing used peripheral blood mononuclear cells (PBMCs), obtained before the fourth cycle of nivolumab. These receptor sequences come from a human donor with classical Hodgkin lymphoma.

The chain recombines TRBV6-4 with TRBJ2-1, with a tentative D call TRBD1 (5 bases). The CDR3 spans 13 residues. V dropped 0 bases and J dropped 12 bases, with 12 bases sitting between them. CDR1 is MRHNA and CDR2 is SNTAGT in the germline V gene. The CDR3: CASSDSRGNPQFF. CDR3 nucleotides: TGTGCCAGCAGTGACTCTAGGGGCAACCCGCAGTTCTTC.

This chain links TRBV11-3 with TRBJ2-7; D is unresolved. The CDR3 length is 15 residues. V was trimmed by 6 bases and J by 8 bases, leaving 23 bases between them. CDR1 and CDR2 from the germline V gene are SGHNT and YENEEA. The CDR3 is CASSSLAQSYSQQYF. The CDR3 DNA reads TGTGCCAGCAGTTCTTTGGCTCAATCCTACTCCCAGCAGTACTTC.

The rearrangement joins TRBV5-4 to TRBJ2-6; the D is unclear. This CDR3 is 17 amino acids long. The V and J ends lost 4 bases and 0 bases respectively, with 14 bases between them. Germline V CDR1 and CDR2: SGHNT, YYREEE (reference sequence). CDR3 residues: CASSQDAHNSGANVLTF. As DNA, the CDR3 is TGTGCCAGCAGCCAAGATGCGCATAACTCTGGGGCCAACGTCCTGACTTTC.

The CDR3 here is CASSRPVFDRGSYEQYF. In DNA form, the CDR3 reads TGTGCCAGCAGTCGTCCCGTTTTCGACAGGGGATCCTACGAGCAGTACTTC. V is TRBV7-2 and J is TRBJ2-7; 8 bases agree with TRBD1. Per germline, CDR1 SGHTA and CDR2 FQGNSA. Trimming cost V 6 bases and J 1 base; bases outside gene matches: 14. The CDR3 covers 17 residues.

The rearrangement uses TRBV9 and TRBJ2-1; 10 bases match TRBD2. J was trimmed by 7 bases and V by 0 bases; bases with no gene match: 10. CDR1 SGDLS and CDR2 YYNGEE come from the germline V gene. CDR3 length: 17 amino acids. CDR3 nucleotides: TGTGCCAGCAGCGTAGGCCTCCAAAGCGGGGGGGAGAATGAGCAGTTCTTC. The encoded protein is CASSVGLQSGGENEQFF.

The chain is built from TRBV19 and TRBJ1-5; D is uncertain. Trimming took off 7 bases at V and 2 bases at J, with 6 bases between the two ends. The CDR3 runs 12 residues. CDR1 is LNHDA, CDR2 SQIVND, per germline (reference sequence). The chain's CDR3 is CASKLGNQPQHF. CDR3 sequence (DNA): TGTGCCAGTAAGTTGGGCAATCAGCCCCAGCATTTT. The full variable domain, with the rest looked up from reference TRBV19 and TRBJ1-5, is DGGITQSPKYLFRKEGQNVTLSCEQNLNHDAMYWYRQDPGQGLRLIYYSQIVNDFQKGDIAEGYSVSREKKESFPLTVTSAQKNPTAFYLCASKLGNQPQHFGDGTRLSIL.

The chain recombines TRBV27 with TRBJ2-1; D perhaps matches TRBD2 (7 bases). The CDR3 runs 14 residues. V lost 4 bases to trimming and J lost 5 bases, with 12 bases between them. Germline CDR1 MNHEY, CDR2 SMNVEV (reference sequence). The CDR3 sequence is CASSYGGHDNEQFF. Here the CDR3 DNA reads TGTGCCAGCAGTTACGGGGGGCACGACAATGAGCAGTTCTTC.

The chain employs TRBV7-8 and TRBJ1-2, with D possibly being TRBD1 (5 bases). Germline-derived CDR1 and CDR2 are SGHVS and FQNEAQ. V was clipped by 4 bases and J by 1 base, with 7 bases between them. The CDR3 runs to 13 residues. CDR3 sequence reads: CASSSGHNYGYTF. CDR3 nucleotides: TGTGCCAGCAGCTCGGGGCATAACTATGGCTACACCTTC.

The gene calls are TRBV6-8 and TRBJ1-2, with D hard to call. V was shortened by 6 bases and J by 4 bases, with 6 bases between the two germline ends. This CDR3 spans 11 amino acids. CDR1 is MNHGY, CDR2 SAAAGT, per germline. The CDR3 DNA is TGTGCCAGCAGACCGACCTATGGCTACACCTTC. It specifies CASRPTYGYTF.

The chain carries TRBV2 and TRBJ1-4, with D uncertain. The CDR3 covers 13 residues. Trimming cost V 1 base and J 8 bases, with 8 bases left between them. Germline V gene data show CDR1 as SNHLY and CDR2 as FYNNEI. The CDR3 reads CASSEVRAEKLFF. The CDR3 region has the DNA TGTGCCAGCAGTGAAGTACGGGCGGAAAAACTGTTTTTT.

This clone was observed a few times. The chain recombines TRBV5-4 with TRBJ2-7; D possibly corresponds to TRBD1 (6 bases). CDR3 length: 15 residues. Germline lookup yields CDR1 SGHNT and CDR2 YYREEE (reference sequence). The germline V and J ends were trimmed by 2 bases and 6 bases, with 18 bases remaining between them. CDR3 amino acids: CASSLVGHAGAEQYF. The CDR3 DNA sequence: TGTGCCAGCAGCTTAGTGGGACATGCCGGGGCCGAGCAGTACTTC.

The DNA for the CDR3 is TGCAGCACTCAAAGGGACAGTAACTATGGCTACACCTTC. This sequence encodes CSTQRDSNYGYTF. This chain joins TRBV29-1 and TRBJ1-2; TRBD1 aligns across 7 bases. The CDR3 is 13 amino acids. Per the germline V gene, CDR1 is SQVTM and CDR2 is ANQGSEA. With 8 bases clipped from V and 1 base from J, the junction kept 7 bases outside the gene matches.

This rearrangement joins TRBV30 to TRBJ1-1, with 10 positions matching TRBD1. Germline V gene data show CDR1 as GTSNPN and CDR2 as SVGIG (reference sequence). The trim removed 3 bases at V and 4 bases at J, leaving 8 bases unmatched. The CDR3 has 15 residues. CDR3 amino acids: CAWRDRGSGFTEAFF. CDR3 bases: TGTGCCTGGAGGGACAGGGGGTCGGGGTTCACTGAAGCTTTCTTT.

The rearrangement joins TRBV10-3 to TRBJ1-2; possible D gene TRBD1, 5 bases. V shed 6 bases and J shed 3 bases, with 11 bases lying between them. This CDR3 is 13 amino acids long. The germline V gene has CDR1 ENHRY and CDR2 SYGVKD. CDR3 nucleotides: TGTGCCATCAGGGGGGTCAAGGACTATGGCTACACCTTC. Protein: CAIRGVKDYGYTF.

The J gene is TRBJ1-1, the V gene TRBV7-2; a weak D match, TRBD1 (5 bases). This CDR3 contains 15 residues. Germline V gene data show CDR1 as SGHTA and CDR2 as FQGNSA. The V end lost 1 base, the J end lost 6 bases, and 15 bases lay between the germline ends. CDR3 protein: CASSLVWGGTAEAFF. CDR3 sequence (DNA): TGTGCCAGCAGCTTAGTCTGGGGGGGTACCGCTGAAGCTTTCTTT.

Only one count was recorded for this clone. The chain uses TRBV5-5 and TRBJ2-7; possible D gene TRBD2, 6 bases. The germline V and J ends were trimmed by 4 bases and 4 bases, with 12 bases remaining between them. This CDR3 is 13 amino acids long. CDR1 SGHKS and CDR2 YYEKEE come from the germline V gene (reference sequence). CDR3: CASSPGGAYEQYV. The CDR3 DNA follows: TGTGCCAGCAGCCCCGGCGGGGCTTACGAGCAGTACGTC.

This clone was counted a few times. This chain links TRBV18 with TRBJ1-3, with 10 bases identical to TRBD1. Trimming at V came to 6 bases and at J to 1 base, leaving 9 bases not matched to a gene. The CDR3 is 17 amino acids. The germline CDR1 and CDR2 sequences are KGHSH and LQKENI. For the CDR3, the DNA is TGTGCCAGCTCGTTCTCCGGGACAGGGGCATCTGGAAACACCATATATTTT. Its protein is CASSFSGTGASGNTIYF.

The V call is TRBV6-5, the J call TRBJ2-7; D call uncertain. The CDR3 has 13 residues. CDR1 MNHEY and CDR2 SVGAGI come from the germline V gene. Trimming removed 2 bases at V and 0 bases at J, with 5 bases between. DNA for the CDR3: TGTGCCAGCAGTTACGGCGGCTCCTACGAGCAGTACGTC. As protein: CASSYGGSYEQYV.

This clone was recorded only once. DNA for the CDR3: TGTGCCAGCAGCTTAAACGAACAGCGCAATCAGCCCCAGCATTTT. It specifies CASSLNEQRNQPQHF. V gene TRBV7-8 combines with J gene TRBJ1-5; D ambiguous. Germline CDR1 SGHVS, CDR2 FQNEAQ. This CDR3 has 15 residues. The germline V and J ends were trimmed by 2 bases and 2 bases, with 10 bases remaining between them.

The chain carries TRBV5-6 and TRBJ2-5; 9 bases align to TRBD2. This CDR3 has 16 amino acids. With 2 bases clipped from V and 1 base from J, the junction kept 6 bases outside the gene matches. In germline, CDR1 is SGHDT, CDR2 YYEEEE. The chain's CDR3 is CASSFLAGGTQETQYF. The CDR3 region has the DNA TGTGCCAGCAGCTTTTTGGCGGGGGGGACCCAAGAGACCCAGTACTTC.

J is TRBJ2-6 and V is TRBV28; perhaps TRBD1 as D (6 bases). Germline CDR1 reads MDHEN; CDR2 reads SYDVKM. The V end was cut by 8 bases, the J end by 0 bases, with 17 bases between. This CDR3 has 17 residues. CDR3 nucleotide sequence: TGTGCCAGCGGGCTGTCTGGGACACACTCTGGGGCCAACGTCCTGACTTTC. This sequence encodes CASGLSGTHSGANVLTF.

DNA for the CDR3: TGTGCCAGCAGACCCGGGCCGAACACTGAAGCTTTCTTT. Protein: CASRPGPNTEAFF. The chain joins TRBV6-6 to TRBJ1-1, with D uncertain. V lost 6 bases and J lost 1, with 9 bases in between. CDR3 size: 13 residues. Germline lookup yields CDR1 MNHNY and CDR2 SVGAGI (reference sequence).

This clone counts as medium-sized. J is TRBJ1-6 and V is TRBV27; tentatively, D is TRBD1 (5 bases). V gave up 4 bases and J gave up 8 bases, with 12 bases separating them. This CDR3 has 14 residues. The germline gives CDR1 MNHEY, CDR2 SMNVEV (reference sequence). The CDR3 spells CASSWGGVDSPLHF. CDR3 sequence (DNA): TGTGCCAGCAGTTGGGGGGGGGTTGATTCACCCCTCCACTTT.

At least ten counts were recorded for this clone. The rearrangement uses TRBV6-6 and TRBJ1-6, with D hard to call. The V gene lost 11 bases and the J gene lost 5 bases, with 10 bases spanning the gap. The CDR3 loop spans 12 amino acids. Germline CDR1 and CDR2: MNHNY and SVGAGI (reference sequence). This CDR3 is CAARQNNSPLHF. The CDR3 bases are TGTGCCGCTAGACAAAATAATTCACCCCTCCACTTT.

The chain recombines TRBV6-6 with TRBJ2-1; D not certain. CDR1 is MNHNY and CDR2 is SVGAGI in the germline V gene (reference sequence). The CDR3 contains 12 residues. Deletions cut 0 bases from V and 9 bases from J, with 6 bases between. CDR3 residues: CASSYSFGEQFF. For the CDR3, the DNA is TGTGCCAGCAGTTACTCCTTTGGTGAGCAGTTCTTC.

To note about this clone: Other nucleotide sequences in the sample specify the same CDR3. The V and J genes are TRBV7-9 and TRBJ2-7, with D maybe TRBD2 (7 bases). The germline V and J ends were trimmed by 1 base and 4 bases, with 14 bases remaining between them. This CDR3 spans 15 amino acids. Germline V lookup: CDR1 SEHNR, CDR2 FQNEAQ (reference sequence). The CDR3 sequence: CASSLGRGPGYEQYF. The DNA for the CDR3 is TGTGCCAGCAGCTTAGGGCGGGGGCCAGGGTACGAGCAGTACTTC.

This chain links TRBV28 with TRBJ1-2; 7 positions match TRBD1. After removal of 6 bases from V and 2 bases from J, the junction contained 6 bases not matched to a gene. Germline CDR1 and CDR2: MDHEN and SYDVKM. This CDR3 comprises 14 residues. The CDR3 region is CASSTQGGNYGYTF. DNA of the CDR3: TGTGCCAGCAGCACGCAGGGGGGGAACTATGGCTACACCTTC.